These 10 T cell receptor beta chains came from one sample sequenced in a study of lymphopenia after photon versus proton radiotherapy (dated by TCRdb to between 2018 and 2020). The library was built by means of the immunoSEQ multiplex PCR assay. TCRdb provides this immuneACCESS table in a form limited to in-frame rearrangements. Some clones are lacking; in checked studies, under half of them reflect an unresolved V gene, and why the rest are absent is not known. This sample comprises roughly 42,000 clones, about 85% of them detected only once. Roughly 2.3% of the sample rests with the top ten. Sequences were derived from peripheral blood, sampled from a patient treated with photon-based radiotherapy. These receptor sequences come from a man aged 35-49 years with gastric cancer.

This clone was recorded once. The chain employs TRBV6-6 and TRBJ1-1; D unresolved. The CDR3 contains 15 residues. Germline loops: CDR1 MNHNY, CDR2 SVGAGI (reference sequence). The V end was cut by 2 bases, the J end by 7 bases, with 17 bases between. CDR3 amino acids: CASSYASTGSYEAFF. The CDR3 DNA is TGTGCCAGCAGTTACGCTAGCACGGGATCTTATGAAGCTTTCTTT.

The chain links TRBV29-1 to TRBJ2-7; D is uncertain. V lost 7 bases, J lost 7 bases, and 14 bases lay in between. The CDR3 is 11 residues long. Germline values: CDR1 SQVTM, CDR2 ANQGSEA. CDR3 loop: CSAASGGEQYF. DNA of the CDR3: TGCAGCGCCGCATCGGGTGGAGAGCAGTACTTC.

This chain connects TRBV28 to TRBJ1-1; D remains unclear. CDR3 length equals 10 residues. In germline, CDR1 is MDHEN, CDR2 SYDVKM. V lost 11 bases and J lost 5, with 9 bases in between. In DNA, the CDR3 is TGTGCCTCAGGCCGGACTGAAGCTTTCTTT. Residues: CASGRTEAFF. Full variable domain (outside the CDR3, taken from reference TRBV28 and TRBJ1-1): DVKVTQSSRYLVKRTGEKVFLECVQDMDHENMFWYRQDPGLGLRLIYFSYDVKMKEKGDIPEGYSVSREKKERFSLILESASTNQTSMYLCASGRTEAFFGQGTRLTVV.

The chain combines TRBV30 with TRBJ1-5; no reliable D call. This CDR3 region has 13 residues. V was shortened by 2 bases and J by 7 bases, with 12 bases between the two germline ends. Germline CDR1 and CDR2: GTSNPN and SVGIG (reference sequence). The CDR3: CAWSTAERQPQHF. The CDR3 nucleotides are TGTGCCTGGAGTACCGCGGAGAGGCAGCCCCAGCATTTT. Variable domain in full (rest from reference TRBV30 and TRBJ1-5): SQTIHQWPATLVQPVGSPLSLECTVEGTSNPNLYWYRQAAGRGLQLLFYSVGIGQISSEVPQNLSASRPQDRQFILSSKKLLLSDSGFYLCAWSTAERQPQHFGDGTRLSIL.

J is TRBJ2-3 and V is TRBV2; no clear D. Between the trimmed V and J ends, which lost 2 bases and 1 base, there was a span of 4 bases. Germline CDR1 is SNHLY and CDR2 is FYNNEI. The CDR3 contains 13 residues. The CDR3 DNA reads as TGTGCCAGCAGTGAACTGGGCACAGATACGCAGTATTTT. This gives the protein CASSELGTDTQYF.

The chain employs TRBV5-6 and TRBJ2-5, with 12 bases lining up with TRBD1. The CDR3 length is 15 residues. Germline-derived CDR1 and CDR2 are SGHDT and YYEEEE. Trimming took 3 bases from V and 5 from J; bases not matched to a gene: 5. The CDR3 region is CASSSRDRGRETQYF. DNA of the CDR3: TGTGCCAGCAGCTCCCGGGACAGGGGGCGGGAGACCCAGTACTTC.

This clone was counted a single time. V usage is TRBV7-2 and J usage is TRBJ2-3; 15 positions agree with TRBD2. The CDR3 is 18 residues long. Germline loops: CDR1 SGHTA, CDR2 FQGNSA. Trimming took 0 bases from V and 5 from J; bases not matched to a gene: 6. CDR3 DNA sequence: TGTGCCAGCAGCTTAGCCCGGACTAGCGGGGGGGCTGGAGATACGCAGTATTTT. Encoded protein: CASSLARTSGGAGDTQYF.

The chain employs TRBV7-2 and TRBJ2-7; 7 bases line up with TRBD2. The germline gives CDR1 SGHTA, CDR2 FQGNSA. The CDR3 spans 16 residues. After removal of 1 base from V and 2 bases from J, the junction contained 8 bases not matched to a gene. As DNA, the CDR3 is TGTGCCAGCAGCTTAGAGGGGAGGGGCAGGGCCTACGAGCAGTACTTC. Protein: CASSLEGRGRAYEQYF.

This clone was seen a handful of times. The rearrangement joins TRBV18 to TRBJ1-1, with 9 positions matching TRBD1. The CDR3 consists of 16 residues. The germline V gene encodes CDR1 KGHSH and CDR2 LQKENI. The ends lost 2 bases at V and 0 bases at J; junction bases unmatched: 4. The CDR3 coding sequence is TGTGCCAGCTCACCATGGACAGGGGCCTTGAACACTGAAGCTTTCTTT. Its protein is CASSPWTGALNTEAFF.

The chain carries TRBV5-1 and TRBJ1-2; a possible D gene is TRBD1 (6 bases). The CDR3 is 15 residues long. Deletions cut 3 bases from V and 0 bases from J, with 12 bases between. Germline values: CDR1 SGHRS, CDR2 YFSETQ. The CDR3 here is CASSSVAGANYGYTF. The DNA of the CDR3 is TGCGCCAGCAGCTCTGTGGCAGGGGCTAACTATGGCTACACCTTC.